The 5 T cell receptor beta chains below all came from one sample that was sequenced in a study of control samples from healthy donors and cancer patients. TCRdb keeps only in-frame clones here, not all; method: immunoSEQ multiplex PCR. This table holds 73,000 or so clones, more than 85% found once. Material: blood. These receptors came from a woman aged 50 to 60 in good health.

The chain has TRBV3-1 (or the pseudogene TRBV3-2) and TRBJ2-1; D is unresolved. The CDR3 has 13 residues. V was clipped by 2 bases and J by 6 bases, with 8 bases between them. Germline loops: CDR1 LGHDT, CDR2 YNNKEL (reference sequence). DNA for the CDR3: TGTGCCAGCAGCCAACTGGGTGGCAATGAGCAGTTCTTC. Its translation is CASSQLGGNEQFF.

The J gene is TRBJ2-7, the V gene TRBV6-5; 11 bases are a match to TRBD2. This CDR3 has 16 residues. Germline V gene lookup returns CDR1 MNHEY and CDR2 SVGAGI. J gave up 0 bases and V 4 bases, and 5 bases lay outside the gene matches. The CDR3 sequence is CASSFNSGRASYEQYF. The CDR3 coding sequence is TGTGCCAGCAGTTTCAATAGCGGGAGGGCCTCCTACGAGCAGTACTTC.

The V gene is TRBV13, the J gene TRBJ2-2, with 9 positions matching TRBD2. This CDR3 is built from 15 residues. Germline values: CDR1 PRHDT, CDR2 FYEKMQ (reference sequence). V was clipped by 5 bases and J by 1 base; unmatched bases: 2. CDR3 amino acids: CASSLSGRNTGELFF. In DNA form, the CDR3 reads TGTGCCAGCAGCCTTAGCGGGAGGAACACCGGGGAGCTGTTTTTT.

This rearrangement joins TRBV5-4 to TRBJ1-2; TRBD1 matches at 7 bases. With 6 bases clipped from V and 5 bases from J, the junction kept 7 bases outside the gene matches. Germline values: CDR1 SGHNT, CDR2 YYREEE (reference sequence). There are 13 residues in the CDR3. The CDR3 nucleotides read TGTGCCAGCACCACGACAGGGATTTATGGCTACACCTTC. Protein: CASTTTGIYGYTF.

This clone was detected a few times. The chain uses TRBV5-1 and TRBJ1-2; TRBD1 matches at 12 bases. V was clipped by 5 bases and J by 6 bases; unmatched bases: 11. This CDR3 spans 16 amino acids. Per germline, CDR1 SGHRS and CDR2 YFSETQ. The DNA for the CDR3 is TGCGCCAGCAGTTCCCAGCCGGGACAGGGGGCGGATGGCTACACCTTC. It encodes CASSSQPGQGADGYTF.